Below, one TCR beta chain is given with its context. The antigen remains undetermined. This record comes from a study of chemoradiotherapy in HPV16-positive cancers. The overall study: Functional T-cell assays on a couple of HPV16-positive patients' cells defined candidate HPV-specific clones and common TCR motifs.

The table came from immunoSEQ multiplex PCR; TCRdb's copy has only in-frame clones and leaves some out. The sample holds thousands of clones, around 84% seen once. Trimming left V 3 bases short and J 2 bases short, with 8 bases between. CDR1 is KGHSH, CDR2 LQKENI, per germline. The CDR3 covers 13 residues. The study, taken as a whole, reports: Candidate HPV-specific clones and E7-related TCR motifs grew in tumor during treatment. Functional assays defining HPV-specific T cells used only two HPV16-positive patients.

The sequenced sample was tumor tissue, obtained from a patient who underwent chemoradiotherapy. This TCR derives from a human donor with HPV-associated anogenital cancer. J is TRBJ2-7 and V is TRBV18; no clear D gene. CDR3 in DNA: TGTGCCAGCTCACCGACCCAGACCTACGAGCAGTACTTC. It yields the protein CASSPTQTYEQYF.